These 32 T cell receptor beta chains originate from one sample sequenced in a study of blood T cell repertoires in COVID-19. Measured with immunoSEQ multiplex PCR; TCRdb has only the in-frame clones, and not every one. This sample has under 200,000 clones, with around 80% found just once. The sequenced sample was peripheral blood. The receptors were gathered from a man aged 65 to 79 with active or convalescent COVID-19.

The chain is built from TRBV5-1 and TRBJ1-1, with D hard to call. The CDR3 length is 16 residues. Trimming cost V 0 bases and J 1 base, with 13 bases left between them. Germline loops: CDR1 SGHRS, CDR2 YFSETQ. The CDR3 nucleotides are TGCGCCAGCAGCTTGGGAGCAAGAGCGGAGAACACTGAAGCTTTCTTT. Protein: CASSLGARAENTEAFF.

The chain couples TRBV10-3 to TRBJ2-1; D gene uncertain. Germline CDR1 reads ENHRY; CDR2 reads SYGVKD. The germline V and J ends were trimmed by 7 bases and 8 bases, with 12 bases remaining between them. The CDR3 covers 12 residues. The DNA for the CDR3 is TGTGCCATCAAATCCAGGTCCGATGAGCAGTTCTTC. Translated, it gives CAIKSRSDEQFF.

This CDR3 reads CASSLGPTGTEAFF. The CDR3, as DNA: TGTGCCAGCAGCTTGGGTCCGACAGGAACTGAAGCTTTCTTT. The chain links TRBV5-6 to TRBJ1-1, with TRBD1 as a possible D gene (6 bases). The CDR3 contains 14 residues. Trimming stripped 0 bases from V and 5 bases from J, with 11 bases between. Germline lookup yields CDR1 SGHDT and CDR2 YYEEEE.

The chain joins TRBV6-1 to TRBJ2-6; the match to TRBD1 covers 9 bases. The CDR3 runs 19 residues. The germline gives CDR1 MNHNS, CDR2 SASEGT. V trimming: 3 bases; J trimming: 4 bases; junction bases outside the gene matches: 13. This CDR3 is CASSENRGRFFLGANVLTF. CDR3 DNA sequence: TGTGCCAGCAGTGAGAACAGGGGGCGCTTTTTCCTCGGGGCCAACGTCCTGACTTTC.

DNA for the CDR3: TGTGCCAGCAAAAATCCGGGGGAGTCCTACGAGCAGTACTTC. Protein: CASKNPGESYEQYF. V gene TRBV27 combines with J gene TRBJ2-7, with D possibly TRBD2 on 6 matching bases. V was cut by 7 bases and J by 1 base, with 14 bases left in between. CDR1 and CDR2 from the germline V gene are MNHEY and SMNVEV (reference sequence). The CDR3 covers 14 residues.

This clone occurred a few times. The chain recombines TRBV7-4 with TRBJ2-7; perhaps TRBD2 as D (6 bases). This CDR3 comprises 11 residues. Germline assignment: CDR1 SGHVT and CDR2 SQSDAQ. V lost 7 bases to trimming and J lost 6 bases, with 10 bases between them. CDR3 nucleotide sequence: TGTGCCAGCACCAGGACTATCGAGCAGTACTTC. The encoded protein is CASTRTIEQYF.

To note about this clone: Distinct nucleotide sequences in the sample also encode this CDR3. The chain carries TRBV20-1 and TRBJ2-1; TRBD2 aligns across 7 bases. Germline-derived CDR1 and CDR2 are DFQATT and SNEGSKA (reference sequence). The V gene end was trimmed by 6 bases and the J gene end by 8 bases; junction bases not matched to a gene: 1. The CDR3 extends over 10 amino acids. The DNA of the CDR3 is TGCAGTGCCCGGGAGGATGAGCAGTTCTTC. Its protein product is CSAREDEQFF.

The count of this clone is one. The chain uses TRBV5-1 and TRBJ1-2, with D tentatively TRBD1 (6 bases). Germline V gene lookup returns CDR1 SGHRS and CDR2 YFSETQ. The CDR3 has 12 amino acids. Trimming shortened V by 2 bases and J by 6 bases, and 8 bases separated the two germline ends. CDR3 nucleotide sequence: TGCGCCAGCAGCTTTCACAGGGATGGCTACACCTTC. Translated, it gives CASSFHRDGYTF.

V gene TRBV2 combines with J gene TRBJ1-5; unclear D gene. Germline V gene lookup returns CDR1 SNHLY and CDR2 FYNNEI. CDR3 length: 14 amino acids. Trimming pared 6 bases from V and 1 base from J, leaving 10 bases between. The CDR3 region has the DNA TGTGCCAGCAGGGAGGACGGGAGCAATCAGCCCCAGCATTTT. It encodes CASREDGSNQPQHF.

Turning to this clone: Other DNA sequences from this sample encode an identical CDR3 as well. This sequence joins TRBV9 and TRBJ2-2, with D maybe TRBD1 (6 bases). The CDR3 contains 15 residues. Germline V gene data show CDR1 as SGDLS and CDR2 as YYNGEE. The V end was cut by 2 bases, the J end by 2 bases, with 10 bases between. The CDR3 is CASSVRTENTGELFF. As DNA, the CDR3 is TGTGCCAGCAGCGTGAGGACAGAAAACACCGGGGAGCTGTTTTTT.

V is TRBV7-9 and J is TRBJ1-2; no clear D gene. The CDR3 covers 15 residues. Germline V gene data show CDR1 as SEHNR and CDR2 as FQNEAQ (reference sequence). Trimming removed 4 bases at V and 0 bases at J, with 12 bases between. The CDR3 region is CASSSGETTNYGYTF. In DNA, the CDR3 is TGTGCCAGCAGCTCCGGTGAGACAACTAACTATGGCTACACCTTC.

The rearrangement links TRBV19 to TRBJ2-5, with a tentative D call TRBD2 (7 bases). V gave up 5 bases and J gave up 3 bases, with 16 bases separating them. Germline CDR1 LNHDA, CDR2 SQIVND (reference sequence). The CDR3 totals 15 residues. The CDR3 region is CASSGEGGDKETQYF. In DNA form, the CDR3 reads TGTGCCAGTAGTGGAGAGGGGGGGGATAAAGAGACCCAGTACTTC. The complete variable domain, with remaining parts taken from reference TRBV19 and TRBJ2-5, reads DGGITQSPKYLFRKEGQNVTLSCEQNLNHDAMYWYRQDPGQGLRLIYYSQIVNDFQKGDIAEGYSVSREKKESFPLTVTSAQKNPTAFYLCASSGEGGDKETQYFGPGTRLLVL.

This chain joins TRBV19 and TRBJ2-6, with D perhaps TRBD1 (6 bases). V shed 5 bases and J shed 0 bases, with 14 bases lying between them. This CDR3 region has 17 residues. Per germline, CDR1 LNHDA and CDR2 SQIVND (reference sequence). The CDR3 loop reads CASSPYGQSSGANVLTF. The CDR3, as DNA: TGTGCCAGTAGTCCCTATGGACAGAGCTCTGGGGCCAACGTCCTGACTTTC.

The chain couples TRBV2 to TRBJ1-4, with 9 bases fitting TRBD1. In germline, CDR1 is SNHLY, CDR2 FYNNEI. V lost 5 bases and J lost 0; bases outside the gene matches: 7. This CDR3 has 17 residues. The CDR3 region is CASSPQGALSTNEKLFF. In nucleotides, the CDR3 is TGTGCCAGCAGTCCACAGGGGGCGCTTTCAACTAATGAAAAACTGTTTTTT.

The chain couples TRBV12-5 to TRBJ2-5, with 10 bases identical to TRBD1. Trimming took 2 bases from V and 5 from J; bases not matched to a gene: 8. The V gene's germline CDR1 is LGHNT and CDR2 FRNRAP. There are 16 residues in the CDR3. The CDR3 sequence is CASGLPTTGGWETQYF. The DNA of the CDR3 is TGTGCTAGTGGTTTGCCGACGACAGGGGGCTGGGAGACCCAGTACTTC.

CDR3 in DNA: TGTGCCAGCAGCAAGGTCGCACTAGCGGGAGACCACGAGCAGTACTTC. This sequence encodes CASSKVALAGDHEQYF. The genes are TRBV21-1 and TRBJ2-7; TRBD2 is taken as the D call from the table, unchecked against the DNA. TRBV21-1 is labeled a pseudogene. The length of the CDR3 is 16 residues.

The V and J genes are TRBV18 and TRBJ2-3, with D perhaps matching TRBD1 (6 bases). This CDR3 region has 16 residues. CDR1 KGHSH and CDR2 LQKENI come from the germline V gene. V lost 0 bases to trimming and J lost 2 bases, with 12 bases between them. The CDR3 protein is CASSPPRQVLTDTQYF. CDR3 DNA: TGTGCCAGCTCACCACCGCGACAGGTTCTCACAGATACGCAGTATTTT.

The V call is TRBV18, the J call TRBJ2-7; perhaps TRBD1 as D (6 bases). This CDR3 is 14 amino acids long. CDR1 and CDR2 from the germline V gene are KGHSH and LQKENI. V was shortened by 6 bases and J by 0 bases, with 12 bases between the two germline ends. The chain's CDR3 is CASSADSHSYEQYF. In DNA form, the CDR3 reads TGTGCCAGCTCGGCGGACAGCCACTCCTACGAGCAGTACTTC.

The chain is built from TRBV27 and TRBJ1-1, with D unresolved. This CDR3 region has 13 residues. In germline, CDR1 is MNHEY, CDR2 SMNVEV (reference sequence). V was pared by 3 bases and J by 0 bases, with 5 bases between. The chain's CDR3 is CASSLQMNTEAFF. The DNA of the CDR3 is TGTGCCAGCAGTTTGCAGATGAACACTGAAGCTTTCTTT.

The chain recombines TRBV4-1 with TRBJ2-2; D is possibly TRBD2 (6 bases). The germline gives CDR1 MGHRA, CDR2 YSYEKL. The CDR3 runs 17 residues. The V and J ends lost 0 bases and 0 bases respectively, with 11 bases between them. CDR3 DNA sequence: TGCGCCAGCAGCCAAGATACCGGGACTGCGAACACCGGGGAGCTGTTTTTT. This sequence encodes CASSQDTGTANTGELFF.

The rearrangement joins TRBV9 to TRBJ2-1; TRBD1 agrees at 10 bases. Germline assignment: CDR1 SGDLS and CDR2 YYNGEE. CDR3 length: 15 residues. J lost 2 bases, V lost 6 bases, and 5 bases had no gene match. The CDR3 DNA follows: TGTGCCAGCACCCGGACAGGGGGTGCCTACAATGAGCAGTTCTTC. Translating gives CASTRTGGAYNEQFF.

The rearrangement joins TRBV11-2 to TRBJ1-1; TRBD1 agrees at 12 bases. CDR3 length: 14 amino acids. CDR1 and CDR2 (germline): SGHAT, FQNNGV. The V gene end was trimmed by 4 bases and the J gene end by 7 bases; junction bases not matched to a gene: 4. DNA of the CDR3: TGTGCCAGCAGCTCCGGGACAGGGGGCTTTGAAGCTTTCTTT. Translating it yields CASSSGTGGFEAFF.

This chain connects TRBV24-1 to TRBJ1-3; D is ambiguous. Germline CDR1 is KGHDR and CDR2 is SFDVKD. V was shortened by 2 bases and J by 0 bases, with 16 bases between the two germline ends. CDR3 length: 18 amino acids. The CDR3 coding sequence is TGTGCCACCAGTGATTCAGCGAAAGAAGCATACTCTGGAAACACCATATATTTT. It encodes CATSDSAKEAYSGNTIYF.

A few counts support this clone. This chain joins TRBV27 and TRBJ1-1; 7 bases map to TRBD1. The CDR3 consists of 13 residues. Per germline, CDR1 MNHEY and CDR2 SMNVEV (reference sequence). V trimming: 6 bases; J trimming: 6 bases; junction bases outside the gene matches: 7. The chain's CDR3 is CASSSRGWAEAFF. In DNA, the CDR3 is TGTGCCAGCAGCTCCAGGGGGTGGGCTGAAGCTTTCTTT.

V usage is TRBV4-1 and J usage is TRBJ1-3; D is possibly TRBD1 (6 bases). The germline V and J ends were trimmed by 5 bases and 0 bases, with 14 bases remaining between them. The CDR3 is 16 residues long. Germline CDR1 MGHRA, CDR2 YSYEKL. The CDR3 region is CASSFDRFRSGNTIYF. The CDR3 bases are TGCGCCAGCAGCTTCGACAGGTTCCGCTCTGGAAACACCATATATTTT.

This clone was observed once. The CDR3 nucleotides are TGTGCCAGCTCCGACAGTAATAGCAATCAGCCCCAGCATTTT. This sequence encodes CASSDSNSNQPQHF. The genes are TRBV18 and TRBJ1-5, with D tentatively TRBD1 (5 bases). Looked up from germline, CDR1 is KGHSH and CDR2 is LQKENI. The ends were cut back, 6 bases at V and 0 bases at J, with 9 bases in the middle. The CDR3 consists of 14 residues.

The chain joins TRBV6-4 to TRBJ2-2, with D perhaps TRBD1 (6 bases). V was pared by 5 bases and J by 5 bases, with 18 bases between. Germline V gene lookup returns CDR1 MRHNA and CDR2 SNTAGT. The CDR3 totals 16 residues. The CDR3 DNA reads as TGTGCCAGCAGTAGTGGGGGCAGGGACGGAACCGGGGAGCTGTTTTTT. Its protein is CASSSGGRDGTGELFF.

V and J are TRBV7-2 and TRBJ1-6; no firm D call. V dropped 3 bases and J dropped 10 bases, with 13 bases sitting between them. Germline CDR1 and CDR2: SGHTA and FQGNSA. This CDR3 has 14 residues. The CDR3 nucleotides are TGTGCCAGCAGCTTCGACATGGCAGGATCACCCCTCCACTTT. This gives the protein CASSFDMAGSPLHF.

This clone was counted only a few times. The DNA for the CDR3 is TGTGCCATCAGTGAGGGCGGGGGCTCCTACAATGAGCAGTTCTTC. It specifies CAISEGGGSYNEQFF. The chain is built from TRBV10-3 and TRBJ2-1; 7 nucleotides align to TRBD2. After removal of 2 bases from V and 0 bases from J, the junction contained 1 base not matched to a gene. The CDR3 loop spans 15 amino acids. Germline assignment: CDR1 ENHRY and CDR2 SYGVKD.

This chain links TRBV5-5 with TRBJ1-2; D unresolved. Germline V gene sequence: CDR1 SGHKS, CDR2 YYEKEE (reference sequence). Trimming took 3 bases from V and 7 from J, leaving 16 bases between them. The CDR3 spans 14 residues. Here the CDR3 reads CASSSAGHFGGYTF. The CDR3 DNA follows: TGTGCCAGCAGCTCCGCTGGGCACTTTGGTGGCTACACCTTC.

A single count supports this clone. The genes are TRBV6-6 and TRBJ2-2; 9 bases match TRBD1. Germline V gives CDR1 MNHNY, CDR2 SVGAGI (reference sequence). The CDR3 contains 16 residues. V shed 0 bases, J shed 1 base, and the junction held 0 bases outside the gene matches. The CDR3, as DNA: TGTGCCAGCAGTTACTCGGGACAGGGGAACACCGGGGAGCTGTTTTTT. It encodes CASSYSGQGNTGELFF.

The CDR3, as DNA: TGTGCCAGCAGTTACGAGGGGGAAGACAGGGGGCGAAGCGATTACGGCTACACCTTC. Translating gives CASSYEGEDRGRSDYGYTF. The V and J genes are TRBV6-2 or TRBV6-3 and TRBJ1-2; 10 bases fit TRBD1. This CDR3 has 19 amino acids. The trim removed 2 bases at V and 8 bases at J, leaving 20 bases unmatched. Per germline, CDR1 MNHEY and CDR2 SVGEGT.